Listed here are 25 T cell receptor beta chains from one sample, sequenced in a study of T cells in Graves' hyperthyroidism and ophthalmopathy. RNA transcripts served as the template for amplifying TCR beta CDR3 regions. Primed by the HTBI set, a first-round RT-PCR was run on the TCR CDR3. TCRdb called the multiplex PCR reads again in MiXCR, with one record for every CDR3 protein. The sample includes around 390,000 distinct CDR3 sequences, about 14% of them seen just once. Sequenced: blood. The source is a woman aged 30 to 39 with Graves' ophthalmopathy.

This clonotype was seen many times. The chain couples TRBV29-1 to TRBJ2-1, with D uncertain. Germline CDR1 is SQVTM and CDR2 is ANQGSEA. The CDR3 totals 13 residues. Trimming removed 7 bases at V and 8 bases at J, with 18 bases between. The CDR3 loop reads CSAPLVGPDEQFF. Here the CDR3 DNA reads TGCAGCGCCCCCCTGGTAGGGCCCGATGAGCAGTTCTTC.

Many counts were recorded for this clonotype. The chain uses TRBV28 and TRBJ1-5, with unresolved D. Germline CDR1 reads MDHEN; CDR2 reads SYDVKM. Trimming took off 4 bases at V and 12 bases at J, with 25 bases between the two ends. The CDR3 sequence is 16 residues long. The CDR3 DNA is TGTGCCAGCAGTTCCTCTCGACGGTATAGCAATCAGTGCCAGCATTTT. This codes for CASSSSRRYSNQCQHF.

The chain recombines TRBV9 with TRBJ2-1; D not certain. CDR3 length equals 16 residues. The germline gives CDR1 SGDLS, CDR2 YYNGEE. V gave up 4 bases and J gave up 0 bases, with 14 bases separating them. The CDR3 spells CASSTTGHISYNEQFF. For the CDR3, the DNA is TGTGCCAGCAGCACTACGGGCCATATCTCCTACAATGAGCAGTTCTTC.

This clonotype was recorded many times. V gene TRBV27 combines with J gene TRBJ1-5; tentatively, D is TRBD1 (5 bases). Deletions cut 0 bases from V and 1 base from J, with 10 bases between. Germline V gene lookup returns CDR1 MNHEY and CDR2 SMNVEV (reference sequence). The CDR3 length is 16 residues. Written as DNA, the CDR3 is TGTGCCAGCAGTTTATCGGTCTCAGGGAGCAATCAGCCCCAGCATTTT. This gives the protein CASSLSVSGSNQPQHF.

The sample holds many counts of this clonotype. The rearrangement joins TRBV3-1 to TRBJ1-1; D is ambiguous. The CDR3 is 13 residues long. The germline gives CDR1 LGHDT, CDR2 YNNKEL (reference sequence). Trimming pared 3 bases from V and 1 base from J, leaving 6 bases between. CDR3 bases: TGTGCCAGCAGCCACCGGGGGAACACTGAAGCTTTCTTT. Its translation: CASSHRGNTEAFF.

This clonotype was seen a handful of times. CDR3 loop: CASSSPSGVAYEQYF. The CDR3 DNA sequence: TGTGCCAGCAGTTCACCCAGCGGGGTTGCCTACGAGCAGTACTTC. The chain couples TRBV28 to TRBJ2-7; 7 positions match TRBD2. V lost 4 bases to trimming and J lost 2 bases; unmatched junction nucleotides: 8. The CDR3 length is 15 residues. Germline V gene data show CDR1 as MDHEN and CDR2 as SYDVKM.

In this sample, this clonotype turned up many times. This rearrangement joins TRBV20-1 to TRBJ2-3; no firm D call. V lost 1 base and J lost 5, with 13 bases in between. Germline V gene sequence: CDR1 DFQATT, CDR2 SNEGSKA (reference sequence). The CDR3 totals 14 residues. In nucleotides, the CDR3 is TGCAGTGCTAGAGCCTCCACAGCGATAGATACGCAGTATTTT. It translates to CSARASTAIDTQYF.

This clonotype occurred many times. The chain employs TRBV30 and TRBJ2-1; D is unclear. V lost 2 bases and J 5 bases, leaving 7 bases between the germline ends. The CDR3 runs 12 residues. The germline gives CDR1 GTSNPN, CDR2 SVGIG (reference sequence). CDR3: CAWSQQNNEQFF. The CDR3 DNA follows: TGTGCCTGGAGTCAGCAAAACAATGAGCAGTTCTTC.

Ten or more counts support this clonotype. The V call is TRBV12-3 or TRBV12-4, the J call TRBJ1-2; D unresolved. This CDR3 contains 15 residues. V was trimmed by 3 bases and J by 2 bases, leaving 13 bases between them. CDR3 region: CASSFSQLKNYGYTF. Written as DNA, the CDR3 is TGTGCCAGCAGTTTCAGTCAGCTGAAAAACTATGGCTACACCTTC.

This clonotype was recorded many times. The CDR3 DNA sequence: TGTGCCAGCAGCTTAGATCCCCACAGAAACTATGGCTACACCTTC. Translated: CASSLDPHRNYGYTF. The chain uses TRBV11-2 and TRBJ1-2; D is ambiguous. The ends were cut back, 0 bases at V and 2 bases at J, with 10 bases in the middle. The V gene's germline CDR1 is SGHAT and CDR2 FQNNGV. The CDR3 runs 15 residues.

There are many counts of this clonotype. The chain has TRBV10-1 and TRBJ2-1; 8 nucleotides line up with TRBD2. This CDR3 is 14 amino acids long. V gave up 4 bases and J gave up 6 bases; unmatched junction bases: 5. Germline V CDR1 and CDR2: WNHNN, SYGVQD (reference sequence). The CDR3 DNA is TGCGCCAGCAGTGCTGCGGGGGGTGTCAATGAGCAGTTCTTC. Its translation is CASSAAGGVNEQFF.

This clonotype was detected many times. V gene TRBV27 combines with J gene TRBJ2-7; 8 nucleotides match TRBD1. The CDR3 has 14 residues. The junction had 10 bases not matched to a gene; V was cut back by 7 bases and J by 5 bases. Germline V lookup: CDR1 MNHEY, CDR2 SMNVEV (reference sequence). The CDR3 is CASNSGTGMNEQYF. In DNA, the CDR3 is TGTGCCAGCAACTCCGGGACAGGTATGAACGAGCAGTACTTC.

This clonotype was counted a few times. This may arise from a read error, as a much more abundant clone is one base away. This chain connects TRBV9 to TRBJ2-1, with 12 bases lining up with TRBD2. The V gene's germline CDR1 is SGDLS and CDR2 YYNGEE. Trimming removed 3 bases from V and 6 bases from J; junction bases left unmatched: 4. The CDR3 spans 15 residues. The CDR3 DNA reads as TGTGCCAGCAGCGCTACTAGCGGGGGGTCCAATGAGCAGTTCTTC. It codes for CASSATSGGSNEQFF.

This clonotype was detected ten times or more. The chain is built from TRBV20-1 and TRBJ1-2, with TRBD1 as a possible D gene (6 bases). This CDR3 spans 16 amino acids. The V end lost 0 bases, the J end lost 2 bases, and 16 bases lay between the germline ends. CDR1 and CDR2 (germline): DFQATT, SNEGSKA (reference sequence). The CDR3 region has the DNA TGCAGTGCTAGAGATAGCGTAAAGGGGGGAAACTATGGCTACACCTTC. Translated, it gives CSARDSVKGGNYGYTF.

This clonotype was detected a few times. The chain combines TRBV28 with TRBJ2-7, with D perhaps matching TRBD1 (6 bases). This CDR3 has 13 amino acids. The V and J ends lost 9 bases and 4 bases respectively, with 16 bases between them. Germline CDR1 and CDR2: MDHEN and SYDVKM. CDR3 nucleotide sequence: TGTGCCAGAAAAGGACAGAAGCGGTACGAGCAGTACTTC. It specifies CARKGQKRYEQYF. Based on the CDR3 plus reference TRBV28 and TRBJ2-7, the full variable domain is DVKVTQSSRYLVKRTGEKVFLECVQDMDHENMFWYRQDPGLGLRLIYFSYDVKMKEKGDIPEGYSVSREKKERFSLILESASTNQTSMYLCARKGQKRYEQYFGPGTRLTVT.

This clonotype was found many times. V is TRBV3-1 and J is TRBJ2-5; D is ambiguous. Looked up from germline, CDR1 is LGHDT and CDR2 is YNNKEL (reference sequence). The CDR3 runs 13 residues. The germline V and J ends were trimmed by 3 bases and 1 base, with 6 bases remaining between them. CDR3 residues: CASSHSPQETQYF. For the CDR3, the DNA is TGTGCCAGCAGCCATAGTCCCCAAGAGACCCAGTACTTC.

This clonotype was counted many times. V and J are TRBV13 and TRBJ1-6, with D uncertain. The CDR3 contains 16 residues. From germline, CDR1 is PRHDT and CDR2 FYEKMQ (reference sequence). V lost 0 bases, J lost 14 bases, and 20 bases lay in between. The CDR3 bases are TGTGCCAGCAGCTTAGGCCTATCTTTCGGCACCCGATCCCTCCACTTT. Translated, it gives CASSLGLSFGTRSLHF.

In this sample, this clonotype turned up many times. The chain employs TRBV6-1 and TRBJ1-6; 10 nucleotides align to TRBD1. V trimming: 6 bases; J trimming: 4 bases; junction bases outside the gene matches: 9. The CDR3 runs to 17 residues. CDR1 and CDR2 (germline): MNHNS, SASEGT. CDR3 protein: CASRTLGQGYYNSPLHF. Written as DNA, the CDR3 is TGTGCCAGCAGAACCTTGGGACAGGGGTATTATAATTCACCCCTCCACTTT.

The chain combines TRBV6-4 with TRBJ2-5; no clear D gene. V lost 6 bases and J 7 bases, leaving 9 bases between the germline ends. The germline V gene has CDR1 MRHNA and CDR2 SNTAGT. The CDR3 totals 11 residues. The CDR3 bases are TGTGCCAGCAGCCTCCACGGGACCCAGTACTTC. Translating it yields CASSLHGTQYF.

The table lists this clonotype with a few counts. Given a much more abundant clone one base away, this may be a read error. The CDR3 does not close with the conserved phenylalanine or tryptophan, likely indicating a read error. The CDR3 here is CASTLEGYTDTQYL. CDR3 nucleotides: TGCGCCAGCACCTTAGAGGGATACACAGATACGCAGTATCTT. This chain uses TRBV5-1 with TRBJ2-3, with D perhaps TRBD2 (5 bases). CDR1 and CDR2 (germline): SGHRS, YFSETQ. V was cut by 6 bases and J by 2 bases, with 13 bases left in between. The CDR3 is 14 residues long.

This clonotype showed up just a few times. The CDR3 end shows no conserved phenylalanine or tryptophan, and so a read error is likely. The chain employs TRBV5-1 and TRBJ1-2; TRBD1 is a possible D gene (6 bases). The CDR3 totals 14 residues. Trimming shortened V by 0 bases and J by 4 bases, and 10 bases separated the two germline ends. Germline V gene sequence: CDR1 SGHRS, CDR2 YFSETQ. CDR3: CASSLAEGGYGYTL. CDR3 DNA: TGCGCCAGCAGCTTGGCCGAAGGGGGCTATGGCTACACCCTC.

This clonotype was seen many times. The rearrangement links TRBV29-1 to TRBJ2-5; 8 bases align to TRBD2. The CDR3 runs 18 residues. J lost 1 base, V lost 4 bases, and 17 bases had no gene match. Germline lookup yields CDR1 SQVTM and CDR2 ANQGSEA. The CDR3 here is CSVVAAGGRTPIQETQYF. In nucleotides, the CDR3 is TGCAGCGTTGTTGCCGCGGGGGGCAGAACCCCGATCCAAGAGACCCAGTACTTC.

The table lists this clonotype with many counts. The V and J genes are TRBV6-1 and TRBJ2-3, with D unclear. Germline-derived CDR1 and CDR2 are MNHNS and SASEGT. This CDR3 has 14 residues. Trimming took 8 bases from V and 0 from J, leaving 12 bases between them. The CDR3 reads CASGVSPSTDTQYF. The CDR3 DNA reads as TGTGCCAGCGGGGTTTCACCGAGCACAGATACGCAGTATTTT.

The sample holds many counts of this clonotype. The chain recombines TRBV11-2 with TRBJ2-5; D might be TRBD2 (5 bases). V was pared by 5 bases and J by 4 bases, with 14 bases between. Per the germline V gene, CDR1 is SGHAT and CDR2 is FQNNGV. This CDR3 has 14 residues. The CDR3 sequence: CASSHELVLETQYF. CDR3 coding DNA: TGTGCCAGCAGCCATGAACTAGTTTTAGAGACCCAGTACTTC.

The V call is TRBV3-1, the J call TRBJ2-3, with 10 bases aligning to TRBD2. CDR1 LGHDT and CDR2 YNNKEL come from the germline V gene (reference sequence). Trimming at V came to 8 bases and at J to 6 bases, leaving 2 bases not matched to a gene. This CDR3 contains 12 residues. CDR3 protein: CASASGGDTQYF. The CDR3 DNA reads TGTGCCAGCGCTAGCGGGGGTGATACGCAGTATTTT.